This TCR beta chain was sequenced in a study of immune evolution from preneoplasia to lung adenocarcinoma. Overall study results and limits: Clonality was highest in normal lung, lower in later-stage lesions apparently.

Remarks on this clone: Its antigen is currently unknown.

Produced via immunoSEQ multiplex PCR; TCRdb's table is partial and in-frame only. The sample shows approximately 3,500 clones, 50% of them seen only once. The ends were cut back, 2 bases at V and 0 bases at J, with 11 bases in the middle. Germline V lookup: CDR1 MNHEY, CDR2 SVGAGI. The CDR3 runs 15 residues. The sample was FFPE normal lung tissue adjacent to the tumor. The source of this sequence is a person aged 45 to 59 with lung adenocarcinoma. The gene calls are TRBV6-5 and TRBJ2-7; D unclear. The CDR3 nucleotides are TGTGCCAGCAGTTACCACCGCCTACTCTCCTACGAGCAGTACTTC. Its translation is CASSYHRLLSYEQYF.